This T cell receptor (beta chain) was identified during a study of T-cell reconstitution after alpha-beta-depleted transplantation in children. This clonotype was counted a few times. V lost 0 bases to trimming and J lost 0 bases; unmatched junction nucleotides: 9. Germline V gene data show CDR1 as DFQATT and CDR2 as SNEGSKA (reference sequence). The CDR3 runs to 17 residues. Molecular barcoding with unique molecular identifiers was used for the TCRbeta library. TCRdb processed the PCR reads anew with MiXCR; each CDR3 protein has one entry. The sample has approximately 510,000 distinct CDR3 sequences; roughly 18% are singletons.

The sequences come from PBMCs from the stem cell graft donor, collected from the stem cell graft. This sequence originates from a human donor who donated a stem cell graft to a child with acute lymphoblastic leukemia. This chain connects TRBV20-1 to TRBJ2-3, with 7 positions matching TRBD2. CDR3 sequence: CSARDRPAGISTDTQYF. CDR3 nucleotide sequence: TGCAGTGCTAGAGATCGGCCAGCGGGGATTAGCACAGATACGCAGTATTTT.